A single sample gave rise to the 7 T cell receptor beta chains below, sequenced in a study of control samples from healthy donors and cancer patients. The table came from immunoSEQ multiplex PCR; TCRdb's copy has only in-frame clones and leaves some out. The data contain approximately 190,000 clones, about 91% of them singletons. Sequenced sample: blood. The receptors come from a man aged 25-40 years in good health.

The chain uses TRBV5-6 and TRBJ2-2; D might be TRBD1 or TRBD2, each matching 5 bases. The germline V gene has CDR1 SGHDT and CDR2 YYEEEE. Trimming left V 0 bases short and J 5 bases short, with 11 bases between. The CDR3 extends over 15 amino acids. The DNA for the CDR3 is TGTGCCAGCAGCTTGGTTCCGAGGGGTACCGGGGAGCTGTTTTTT. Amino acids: CASSLVPRGTGELFF.

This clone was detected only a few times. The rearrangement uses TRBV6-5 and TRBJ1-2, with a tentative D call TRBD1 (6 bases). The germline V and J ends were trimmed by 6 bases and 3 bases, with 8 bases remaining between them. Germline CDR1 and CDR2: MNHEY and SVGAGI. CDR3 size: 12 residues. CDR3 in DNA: TGTGCCAGCAGGGACAGTTACTATGGCTACACCTTC. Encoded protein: CASRDSYYGYTF.

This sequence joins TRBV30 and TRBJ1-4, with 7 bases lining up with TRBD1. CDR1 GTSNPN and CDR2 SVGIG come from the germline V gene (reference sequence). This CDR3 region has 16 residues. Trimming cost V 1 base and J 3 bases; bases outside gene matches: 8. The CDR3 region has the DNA TGTGCCTGGAGTGAACAGGGGCGTTTAGCTAATGAAAAACTGTTTTTT. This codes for CAWSEQGRLANEKLFF.

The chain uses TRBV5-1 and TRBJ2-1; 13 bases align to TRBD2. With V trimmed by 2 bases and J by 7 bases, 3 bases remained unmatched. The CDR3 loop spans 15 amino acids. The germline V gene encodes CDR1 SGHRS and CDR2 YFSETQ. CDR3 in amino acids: CASSFGLAGENEQFF. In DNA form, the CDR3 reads TGCGCCAGCAGCTTCGGACTAGCGGGGGAGAATGAGCAGTTCTTC.

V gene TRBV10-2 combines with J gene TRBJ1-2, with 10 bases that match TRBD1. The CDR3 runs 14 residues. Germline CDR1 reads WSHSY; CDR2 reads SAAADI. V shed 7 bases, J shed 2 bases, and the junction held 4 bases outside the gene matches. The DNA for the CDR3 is TGCGCCAGCACCGGGACAGGGGCCAACTATGGCTACACCTTC. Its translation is CASTGTGANYGYTF.

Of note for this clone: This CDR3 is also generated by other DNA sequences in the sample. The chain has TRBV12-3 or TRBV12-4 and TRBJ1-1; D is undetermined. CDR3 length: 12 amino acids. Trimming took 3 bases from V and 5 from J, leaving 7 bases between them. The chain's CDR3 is CASSLVRTEAFF. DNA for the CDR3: TGTGCCAGCAGTTTGGTAAGAACTGAAGCTTTCTTT.

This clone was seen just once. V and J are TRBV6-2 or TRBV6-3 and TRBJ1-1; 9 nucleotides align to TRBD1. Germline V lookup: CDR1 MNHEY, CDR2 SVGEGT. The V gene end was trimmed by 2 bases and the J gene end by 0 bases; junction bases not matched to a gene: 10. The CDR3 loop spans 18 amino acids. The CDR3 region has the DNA TGTGCCAGCAGTTACACCACCGGGACAGGGCGCATGAACACTGAAGCTTTCTTT. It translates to CASSYTTGTGRMNTEAFF.